This T cell receptor beta chain comes out of a study of shared clonotypes between healthy human individuals. Regarding the study as a whole: The sharing of about 5% of naive CD4 clonotypes was seen across a handful of donors.

About this clone: The antigen is undetermined.

Positive CCR7 selection of CD45RO-negative cells yielded the naive CD8 cells, and terminally differentiated effector memory CD45RA+ cells were excluded. V shed 5 bases and J 7 bases; nucleotides not matched to a gene: 8. This CDR3 region has 15 residues. Germline CDR1 SGHVS, CDR2 FQNEAQ. Data came from immunoSEQ multiplex PCR; TCRdb stores just in-frame clones and leaves some out. The table shows approximately 1.9 million clones, with about 94% occurring only once. The clonotype comes from a man between 18 and 29 years old in good health. Some clones in this sample may be carry-over from other donors' samples. The chain has TRBV7-8 and TRBJ2-1, with 10 bases matching TRBD2. The material sequenced was naive CD8+ T cells from PBMCs. CDR3: CASSQRLAGRNEQFF. In DNA, the CDR3 is TGTGCCAGCAGCCAACGACTAGCGGGCAGGAATGAGCAGTTCTTC. Supplemented by reference TRBV7-8 and TRBJ2-1, the full variable domain reads GAGVSQSPRYKVAKRGQDVALRCDPISGHVSLFWYQQALGQGPEFLTYFQNEAQLDKSGLPSDRFFAERPEGSVSTLKIQRTQQEDSAVYLCASSQRLAGRNEQFFGPGTRLTVL.